What follows is one TCR beta chain and its context. PCR employed 60 Vbeta and 13 Jbeta primers. Measured with immunoSEQ multiplex PCR; TCRdb has only the in-frame clones, and not every one. This sample has around 150,000 clones, with about 72% found just once. The data were taken from a study of cytomegalovirus exposure and HLA in healthy donors. The CDR3 is 12 amino acids. The germline V and J ends were trimmed by 4 bases and 0 bases, with 5 bases remaining between them. Germline V lookup: CDR1 SGHDT, CDR2 YYEEEE. This receptor was identified in a man aged 35-49 years in good health and CMV-seronegative. The rearrangement uses TRBV5-6 and TRBJ2-7; D gene unclear. The sequenced material came from PBMCs. The CDR3 bases are TGTGCCAGCAGCGTCAGCTCCTACGAGCAGTACTTC. It is translated as CASSVSSYEQYF.